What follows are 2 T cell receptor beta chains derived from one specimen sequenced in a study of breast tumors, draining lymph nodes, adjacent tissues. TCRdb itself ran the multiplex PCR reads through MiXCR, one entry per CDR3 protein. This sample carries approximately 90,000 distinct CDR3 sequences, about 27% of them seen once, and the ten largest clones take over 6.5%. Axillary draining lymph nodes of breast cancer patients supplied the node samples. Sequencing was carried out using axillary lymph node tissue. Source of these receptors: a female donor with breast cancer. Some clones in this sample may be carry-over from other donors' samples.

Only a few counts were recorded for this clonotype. CDR3 sequence reads: CAIRTGQFNEQYF. Here the CDR3 DNA reads TGTGCCATCAGGACAGGACAGTTCAACGAGCAGTACTTC. The chain is built from TRBV5-5 and TRBJ2-7, with 7 nucleotides matching TRBD1. Germline CDR1 reads SGHKS; CDR2 reads YYEKEE (reference sequence). The CDR3 sequence is 13 residues long. Unmatched junction bases numbered 11, after V lost 9 bases and J lost 5 bases.

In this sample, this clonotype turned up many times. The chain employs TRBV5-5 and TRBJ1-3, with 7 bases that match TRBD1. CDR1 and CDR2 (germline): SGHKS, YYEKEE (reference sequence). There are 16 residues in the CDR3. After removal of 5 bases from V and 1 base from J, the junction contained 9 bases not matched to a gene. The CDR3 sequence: CASSTRGGASGNTIYF. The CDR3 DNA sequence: TGTGCCAGCAGTACTAGAGGGGGCGCTTCTGGAAACACCATATATTTT.